What follows are 4 T cell receptor beta chains derived from one specimen sequenced in a study of CD8 T cells in Susac syndrome. RNA, at 0.5 to 1 ug, was reverse transcribed with random hexamers. TCRdb recomputed calls from the immunoSEQ multiplex PCR reads with MiXCR, one row per CDR3 protein. The sample lists over 150,000 distinct CDR3 sequences; over 90% were seen once. Sequenced sample: CD4+ T cells from PBMCs. The receptors were gathered from a human donor with Susac syndrome.

V and J are TRBV30 and TRBJ2-3, with D unresolved. The CDR3 length is 15 residues. V was cut by 0 bases and J by 1 base, with 11 bases left in between. CDR1 is GTSNPN and CDR2 is SVGIG in the germline V gene (reference sequence). The CDR3 DNA is TGTGCCTGGAGTGTAGCGCAGGCGGGCACAGATACGCAGTATTTT. Its translation: CAWSVAQAGTDTQYF.

The chain couples TRBV27 to TRBJ2-1; D gene uncertain. Germline loops: CDR1 MNHEY, CDR2 SMNVEV (reference sequence). The CDR3 spans 15 residues. The V and J ends lost 5 bases and 9 bases respectively, with 20 bases between them. CDR3 bases: TGTGCCAGCAGTCCTTCGTCCAGCCCTTTACGTGAGCAGTTCTTC. The encoded protein is CASSPSSSPLREQFF.

J is TRBJ2-7 and V is TRBV19; TRBD2 matches at 7 bases. The J segment lost 2 bases and the V segment lost 3 bases, leaving 7 bases of the junction unmatched. The germline CDR1 and CDR2 sequences are LNHDA and SQIVND (reference sequence). The CDR3 spans 15 residues. The CDR3 is CASSIASGGPYEQYF. In DNA, the CDR3 is TGTGCCAGTAGTATTGCGTCGGGAGGCCCCTACGAGCAGTACTTC. Supplemented by reference TRBV19 and TRBJ2-7, the full variable domain reads DGGITQSPKYLFRKEGQNVTLSCEQNLNHDAMYWYRQDPGQGLRLIYYSQIVNDFQKGDIAEGYSVSREKKESFPLTVTSAQKNPTAFYLCASSIASGGPYEQYFGPGTRLTVT.

J is TRBJ2-5 and V is TRBV4-3; 7 bases are shared with TRBD2. J lost 5 bases, V lost 0 bases, and 12 bases had no gene match. Germline values: CDR1 LGHNA, CDR2 YSLEER. CDR3 size: 17 residues. For the CDR3, the DNA is TGCGCCAGCAGCCAAGAACTACTAGTACCCGGGAGGGAGACCCAGTACTTC. This gives the protein CASSQELLVPGRETQYF.